The 4 T cell receptor beta chains below were found in one sample sequenced in a study of blood T cell repertoires in COVID-19. Here immunoSEQ multiplex PCR was the method, and the copy in TCRdb shows in-frame clones only, minus some. The repertoire holds fewer than 300,000 clones, with approximately 90% as singletons. The source material was PBMCs or T cells enriched from blood (not recorded which). Receptors were obtained from a woman aged 30 to 39 who had recovered from COVID-19.

The chain carries TRBV9 and TRBJ2-2; D is possibly TRBD2 (6 bases). The CDR3 covers 14 residues. V lost 2 bases to trimming and J lost 3 bases, with 8 bases between them. The V gene's germline CDR1 is SGDLS and CDR2 YYNGEE. CDR3 sequence: CASSVGGYTGELFF. CDR3 coding DNA: TGTGCCAGCAGCGTGGGGGGTTACACCGGGGAGCTGTTTTTT.

This clone was observed a few times. V is TRBV2 and J is TRBJ2-7, with a tentative D call TRBD1 (5 bases). This CDR3 comprises 14 residues. V lost 0 bases, J lost 6 bases, and 12 bases lay in between. The germline CDR1 and CDR2 sequences are SNHLY and FYNNEI. The chain's CDR3 is CASSEALQGGEQYF. In DNA, the CDR3 is TGTGCCAGCAGTGAAGCGCTTCAGGGTGGCGAGCAGTACTTC.

The chain joins TRBV20-1 to TRBJ2-7; D call uncertain. Germline V gene data show CDR1 as DFQATT and CDR2 as SNEGSKA (reference sequence). V was trimmed by 3 bases and J by 0 bases, leaving 18 bases between them. This CDR3 contains 16 residues. The CDR3 spells CSASDRLRQTSYEQYF. The CDR3 coding sequence is TGCAGTGCTAGTGACCGGCTAAGACAAACCTCCTACGAGCAGTACTTC.

V gene TRBV5-6 combines with J gene TRBJ2-5; D is possibly TRBD2 (5 bases). Trimming removed 7 bases from V and 5 bases from J, with 15 bases in between. Per the germline V gene, CDR1 is SGHDT and CDR2 is YYEEEE. This CDR3 has 13 amino acids. CDR3 sequence reads: CASAAGAPETQYF. The CDR3 bases are TGTGCCAGCGCCGCGGGCGCCCCCGAGACCCAGTACTTC. Drawing the rest from reference TRBV5-6 and TRBJ2-5, the complete variable domain is DAGVTQSPTHLIKTRGQQVTLRCSPKSGHDTVSWYQQALGQGPQFIFQYYEEEERQRGNFPDRFSGHQFPNYSSELNVNALLLGDSALYLCASAAGAPETQYFGPGTRLLVL.